This entry concerns a single TCR beta chain. No antigen is known for it. Other nucleotide sequences from this sample produce the same CDR3. The data belong to a study of OX40 agonist ivuxolimab in advanced cancers. Points from the study as a whole: Among the nonresponders, some also had low normalized T-cell clonal expansion.

Germline CDR1 reads SGDLS; CDR2 reads YYNGEE. CDR3 length equals 14 residues. The germline V and J ends were trimmed by 0 bases and 2 bases, with 7 bases remaining between them. The assay was immunoSEQ multiplex PCR, and TCRdb's table has in-frame clones only and misses some. There are tens of thousands of clones in the sample; 90% to 95% occur only once, and more than 14% lies in the top ten. This TCR came from an adult with an advanced solid tumor such as melanoma, head and neck, liver or kidney cancer. Sequences were derived from CD4+ or CD8+ T cells sorted from blood, sampled in a trial of the OX40 agonist ivuxolimab. The genes are TRBV9 and TRBJ2-3; D not certain. In DNA form, the CDR3 reads TGTGCCAGCAGCGTAGACGATTTCACAGATACGCAGTATTTT. Translated, it gives CASSVDDFTDTQYF. Variable domain in full (rest from reference TRBV9 and TRBJ2-3): DSGVTQTPKHLITATGQRVTLRCSPRSGDLSVYWYQQSLDQGLQFLIQYYNGEERAKGNILERFSAQQFPDLHSELNLSSLELGDSALYFCASSVDDFTDTQYFGPGTRLTVL.